This is a list of T cell receptor beta chains from one sample in a study of T cells after yellow fever vaccination. TCRdb processed the 5' RACE reads anew with MiXCR; each CDR3 protein has one entry. This table has hundreds of thousands of distinct CDR3 sequences, 9% to 15% appearing once. Source: PBMCs, taken on the day of the yellow fever booster vaccination. The source is a man aged 30-40 years who received the YFV17D yellow fever vaccine. The CDR3 runs from the conserved cysteine through the conserved F or W. D genes are given only for firm matches. Rows give clone size only sometimes, using once, few, many, or a class for an expanded clone.

V gene	J gene	clone size	D gene	CDR3 protein	CDR3 DNA
TRBV29-1	TRBJ2-7	few	-	CSVGHRATSEQYF	TGCAGCGTCGGCCACCGGGCGACGAGCGAGCAGTACTTC
TRBV3-1	TRBJ1-2	-	-	CASSQGIRAGTTFSNYGYTF	TGTGCCAGCAGCCAAGGGATTCGAGCCGGGACTACGTTTTCGAACTATGGCTACACCTTC
TRBV7-2	TRBJ1-2	many	-	CASSPLGGYTF	TGTGCCAGCAGCCCCCTTGGAGGCTACACCTTC
TRBV4-3	TRBJ2-6	few	-	CASSQDIRVSGANVLTF	TGCGCCAGCAGCCAAGATATCCGGGTCTCTGGGGCCAACGTCCTGACTTTC
TRBV7-2	TRBJ1-5	many	-	CASRSGNQPQHF	TGTGCCAGCAGGTCGGGGAATCAGCCCCAGCATTTT
TRBV25-1	TRBJ1-1	few	-	CASSDLDSHTEAFF	TGTGCCAGCAGTGACCTGGACAGTCACACTGAAGCTTTCTTT
TRBV10-3	TRBJ2-2	many	-	CAIRPGRGWTGELFF	TGTGCCATCAGGCCGGGACGGGGATGGACCGGGGAGCTGTTTTTT
TRBV4-3	TRBJ2-2	few	-	CASSQDLAVLTGELFF	TGCGCCAGCAGCCAAGATTTAGCCGTACTCACCGGGGAGCTGTTTTTT
TRBV5-1	TRBJ2-2	many	TRBD2	CASSSPLAGGTEGTGELFF	TGCGCCAGCAGCTCCCCTCTAGCGGGAGGGACCGAGGGCACCGGGGAGCTGTTTTTT
TRBV12-3/TRBV12-4	TRBJ2-4	-	TRBD1	CASTLFPTGAAPYDKNIQYF	TGTGCCAGCACCCTATTCCCCACAGGGGCCGCTCCCTACGACAAAAACATTCAGTACTTC
TRBV28	TRBJ2-3	many	TRBD1	CASSSQGDGDTQYF	TGTGCCAGCAGTTCTCAGGGGGATGGAGATACGCAGTATTTT
TRBV9	TRBJ2-1	-	TRBD2	CASGRASGSGEQFF	TGTGCCAGCGGCAGAGCTAGCGGGAGTGGGGAGCAGTTCTTC
TRBV19	TRBJ2-1	-	TRBD1	CASSIRGTETYNEQFF	TGTGCCAGTAGTATAAGGGGGACAGAAACCTACAATGAGCAGTTCTTC
TRBV7-2	TRBJ2-7	few	-	CASSLGWAVYEQYF	TGTGCCAGCAGCTTAGGTTGGGCAGTTTACGAGCAGTACTTC
TRBV18	TRBJ2-2	-	-	CASSPDSTTGELFF	TGTGCCAGCTCACCGGACAGCACGACCGGGGAGCTGTTTTTT
TRBV12-3/TRBV12-4	TRBJ2-7	few	TRBD2	CASSFGLVASYEQYF	TGTGCCAGCAGTTTTGGACTAGTTGCCTCCTACGAGCAGTACTTC
TRBV24-1	TRBJ2-5	-	TRBD1	CATTDRGDETQYF	TGTGCCACCACGGACAGGGGGGATGAGACCCAGTACTTC
TRBV11-2	TRBJ2-4	few	TRBD1	CASSDSGQRGNIQYF	TGTGCCAGCAGCGACTCGGGACAGCGCGGAAACATTCAGTACTTC
TRBV20-1	TRBJ2-7	few	TRBD2	CSARGTSGRVRSSYEQYF	TGCAGTGCTAGGGGGACTAGCGGGAGGGTAAGGAGCTCCTACGAGCAGTACTTC
TRBV7-2	TRBJ1-3	few	-	CASSLGPGSSGNTIYF	TGTGCCAGCAGCTTAGGACCGGGAAGCTCTGGAAACACCATATATTTT
TRBV5-6	TRBJ1-2	-	-	CASSLGGTGGYGYTF	TGTGCCAGCAGCTTGGGGGGCACAGGCGGCTATGGCTACACCTTC
TRBV28	TRBJ2-2	-	-	CTSSMTNTGELFF	TGTACCAGCAGTATGACGAACACCGGGGAGCTGTTTTTT
TRBV5-1	TRBJ1-4	few	-	CASSLEGRSGEKLFF	TGCGCCAGCAGCTTGGAGGGCAGGTCTGGTGAAAAACTGTTTTTT
TRBV30	TRBJ2-3	few	-	CAWSVRSASTDTQYF	TGTGCCTGGAGTGTACGCTCTGCTAGCACAGATACGCAGTATTTT
TRBV5-1	TRBJ2-3	many	-	CASKDTDTQYF	TGCGCCAGCAAGGACACAGATACGCAGTATTTT
TRBV5-1	TRBJ1-1	few	-	CASSLDPGLDEAFF	TGCGCCAGCAGCTTGGATCCGGGATTGGATGAAGCTTTCTTT
TRBV20-1	TRBJ1-1	few	-	CSASIWNTEAFF	TGCAGTGCTAGTATATGGAACACTGAAGCTTTCTTT
TRBV4-2	TRBJ2-7	-	-	CASSPGTHSVYEQYF	TGTGCCAGCAGCCCCGGGACCCACAGCGTATACGAGCAGTACTTC
TRBV27	TRBJ2-7	-	TRBD2	CASSRGLAAPQYF	TGTGCCAGCAGTAGGGGACTAGCGGCACCGCAGTACTTC
TRBV27	TRBJ2-1	-	TRBD2	CASSGASYNEQFF	TGTGCCAGTAGCGGGGCCTCCTACAATGAGCAGTTCTTC
TRBV3-1	TRBJ2-3	-	-	CASSQGTEDTQYF	TGTGCCAGCAGCCAAGGGACGGAGGATACGCAGTATTTT
TRBV18	TRBJ2-5	many	-	CASSPRLTETQYF	TGTGCCAGCTCACCACGGCTGACAGAGACCCAGTACTTC
TRBV20-1	TRBJ2-1	-	-	CSARRTTYNEQFF	TGCAGTGCTAGAAGGACTACCTACAATGAGCAGTTCTTC
TRBV7-2	TRBJ1-1	few	-	CASSERQVYMNTEAFF	TGTGCCAGCAGCGAAAGACAGGTTTACATGAACACTGAAGCTTTCTTT
TRBV18	TRBJ2-7	-	TRBD1	CASSPTGQGYEQYF	TGTGCCAGCTCACCAACGGGACAGGGCTACGAGCAGTACTTC
TRBV4-1	TRBJ2-1	-	-	CASSPPGANEQFF	TGCGCCAGCAGCCCCCCCGGGGCCAATGAGCAGTTCTTC
TRBV4-3	TRBJ1-4	few	-	CASSLTGRGGEKLFF	TGCGCCAGCAGCCTAACCGGGAGGGGCGGAGAAAAACTGTTTTTT
TRBV29-1	TRBJ2-2	few	TRBD2	CSVSTSGRPGELFF	TGCAGCGTCTCGACTAGCGGGAGGCCCGGGGAGCTGTTTTTT
TRBV6-5	TRBJ1-2	few	TRBD1	CASSYPGQGGYGYTF	TGTGCCAGCAGTTACCCTGGACAGGGCGGCTATGGCTACACCTTC
TRBV5-1	TRBJ2-7	many	-	CASSLSQGGYEQYF	TGCGCCAGCAGCTTGTCACAGGGTGGCTACGAGCAGTACTTC
TRBV7-2	TRBJ2-3	-	-	CASSLVGGRSTDTQYF	TGTGCCAGCAGCTTAGTTGGCGGCCGGAGCACAGATACGCAGTATTTT
TRBV4-3	TRBJ2-5	many	TRBD1	CASSQDRGETQYF	TGTGCCAGCAGCCAAGACAGGGGAGAGACCCAGTACTTC
TRBV7-9	TRBJ1-5	many	-	CASSLGVEQPQHF	TGTGCCAGCAGCTTAGGGGTCGAGCAGCCCCAGCATTTT
TRBV5-1	TRBJ2-1	many	-	CASSLVGETYNEQFF	TGCGCCAGCAGCTTGGTAGGGGAGACCTACAATGAGCAGTTCTTC
TRBV5-6	TRBJ2-7	-	-	CASSKAPGRTYEQYF	TGTGCCAGCAGCAAAGCACCGGGCAGAACCTACGAGCAGTACTTC
TRBV12-3/TRBV12-4	TRBJ2-7	-	-	CASSPTAPPSYEQYF	TGTGCCAGCAGTCCTACAGCGCCCCCCTCCTACGAGCAGTACTTC
TRBV6-5	TRBJ2-1	many	TRBD2	CASSFPGSGNEQFF	TGTGCCAGCAGTTTCCCCGGGAGCGGGAACGAGCAGTTCTTC
TRBV7-9	TRBJ2-4	many	TRBD1	CASSKLGQGTKNIQYF	TGTGCCAGCAGCAAACTGGGACAGGGGACCAAAAACATTCAGTACTTC
TRBV7-2	TRBJ1-1	many	-	CASSLAVRVETEAFF	TGTGCCAGCAGCTTAGCTGTCAGGGTCGAGACTGAAGCTTTCTTT
TRBV27	TRBJ2-7	-	-	CASSFRGERSEQYF	TGTGCCAGCAGTTTCAGGGGTGAACGATCCGAGCAGTACTTC
TRBV5-1	TRBJ2-3	few	TRBD1	CASNGKTGQGSDTQYF	TGCGCCAGCAACGGTAAAACGGGACAGGGTTCAGATACGCAGTATTTT
TRBV6-1	TRBJ2-1	few	-	CASSRLLSNEQFF	TGTGCCAGCAGTCGACTGTTGAGCAATGAGCAGTTCTTC
TRBV9	TRBJ2-3	many	TRBD2	CASSVGLAQHTDTQYF	TGTGCCAGCAGCGTAGGACTAGCTCAACACACAGATACGCAGTATTTT
TRBV20-1	TRBJ2-3	-	TRBD1	CSASDWQGAADTQYF	TGCAGTGCTAGTGACTGGCAGGGGGCGGCAGATACGCAGTATTTT
TRBV15	TRBJ2-6	many	-	CATSREELRLTF	TGTGCCACCAGCAGAGAGGAACTCCGCCTGACTTTC